This entry lists 32 T cell receptor beta chains sequenced from one sample in a study of cytomegalovirus exposure and HLA in healthy donors. The protocol was immunoSEQ multiplex PCR, while the TCRdb copy is restricted to in-frame clones and leaves out a portion. The table includes under 200,000 clones, around 92% detected once. What was sequenced was PBMCs. The source of these receptors is a woman aged 18-29 years in good health and CMV-seropositive.

The chain links TRBV11-2 to TRBJ2-2; perhaps TRBD1 as D (6 bases). V was pared by 5 bases and J by 0 bases, with 13 bases between. Germline lookup yields CDR1 SGHAT and CDR2 FQNNGV. The CDR3 totals 16 residues. The CDR3: CASSPQGPANTGELFF. The CDR3 DNA reads as TGTGCCAGCAGCCCACAGGGTCCCGCGAACACCGGGGAGCTGTTTTTT. The variable domain in full, completed from reference TRBV11-2 and TRBJ2-2, reads EAGVAQSPRYKIIEKRQSVAFWCNPISGHATLYWYQQILGQGPKLLIQFQNNGVVDDSQLPKDRFSAERLKGVDSTLKIQPAKLEDSAVYLCASSPQGPANTGELFFGEGSRLTVL.

CDR3 DNA: TGTGCCAGCAGCCCACAGGCTAATGAAAAACTGTTTTTT. This gives the protein CASSPQANEKLFF. V is TRBV7-2 and J is TRBJ1-4; weak D call: TRBD1 (5 bases). The germline V and J ends were trimmed by 5 bases and 3 bases, with 7 bases remaining between them. The CDR3 runs to 13 residues. From germline, CDR1 is SGHTA and CDR2 FQGNSA. Drawing the rest from reference TRBV7-2 and TRBJ1-4, the complete variable domain is GAGVSQSPSNKVTEKGKDVELRCDPISGHTALYWYRQSLGQGLEFLIYFQGNSAPDKSGLPSDRFSAERTGGSVSTLTIQRTQQEDSAVYLCASSPQANEKLFFGSGTQLSVL.

This clone has just one count. The chain employs TRBV15 and TRBJ2-1, with D maybe TRBD1 (5 bases). From germline, CDR1 is LNHNV and CDR2 YYDKDF (reference sequence). V lost 2 bases to trimming and J lost 1 base, with 15 bases between them. The length of the CDR3 is 17 residues. The CDR3 loop reads CATSRTKGYGSYNEQFF. The CDR3 bases are TGTGCCACCAGCAGAACCAAGGGGTACGGGTCCTACAATGAGCAGTTCTTC.

The chain joins TRBV15 to TRBJ2-1; a possible D gene is TRBD1 (5 bases). CDR3 length: 13 amino acids. The germline V gene has CDR1 LNHNV and CDR2 YYDKDF (reference sequence). V was trimmed by 7 bases and J by 2 bases, leaving 9 bases between them. The CDR3 DNA is TGTGCCACCAATCAGGGTCCCTACAATGAGCAGTTCTTC. It encodes CATNQGPYNEQFF.

The V gene is TRBV6-6, the J gene TRBJ2-1; the D gene is possibly TRBD1 (5 bases). The germline gives CDR1 MNHNY, CDR2 SVGAGI (reference sequence). The CDR3 covers 15 residues. V dropped 5 bases and J dropped 7 bases, with 18 bases sitting between them. CDR3 nucleotide sequence: TGTGCCAGCAGTACAGGACACGGATTATTGAATGAGCAGTTCTTC. The encoded protein is CASSTGHGLLNEQFF.

V is TRBV29-1 and J is TRBJ1-1; D call uncertain. V lost 5 bases to trimming and J lost 5 bases, with 15 bases between them. CDR1 SQVTM and CDR2 ANQGSEA come from the germline V gene. The CDR3 runs 13 residues. The CDR3 reads CSVSPGLRTEAFF. CDR3 DNA sequence: TGCAGCGTTTCCCCCGGACTGAGGACTGAAGCTTTCTTT. The full variable domain, with the rest looked up from reference TRBV29-1 and TRBJ1-1, is SAVISQKPSRDICQRGTSLTIQCQVDSQVTMMFWYRQQPGQSLTLIATANQGSEATYESGFVIDKFPISRPNLTFSTLTVSNMSPEDSSIYLCSVSPGLRTEAFFGQGTRLTVV.

The chain links TRBV6-8 to TRBJ2-7, with TRBD2 identical over 12 bases. This CDR3 has 16 amino acids. Per the germline V gene, CDR1 is MNHGY and CDR2 is SAAAGT. With 5 bases clipped from V and 7 bases from J, the junction kept 12 bases outside the gene matches. CDR3 amino acids: CASSPPLAGGPFEQYF. CDR3 sequence (DNA): TGTGCCAGCAGTCCGCCCCTAGCGGGAGGGCCTTTTGAGCAGTACTTC.

CDR3 bases: TGTGCCAGCAGCCCCAGCGGGAGAGATTTCTACGAGCAGTACTTC. The encoded protein is CASSPSGRDFYEQYF. The genes are TRBV11-3 and TRBJ2-7, with TRBD2 identical over 8 bases. This CDR3 region has 15 residues. The germline V gene encodes CDR1 SGHNT and CDR2 YENEEA. The junction had 9 bases not matched to a gene; V was cut back by 5 bases and J by 3 bases. Variable domain in full (rest from reference TRBV11-3 and TRBJ2-7): EAGVVQSPRYKIIEKKQPVAFWCNPISGHNTLYWYLQNLGQGPELLIRYENEEAVDDSQLPKDRFSAERLKGVDSTLKIQPAELGDSAVYLCASSPSGRDFYEQYFGPGTRLTVT.

The V gene is TRBV27, the J gene TRBJ1-2, with D tentatively TRBD1 (5 bases). Trimming left V 2 bases short and J 2 bases short, with 6 bases between. The CDR3 loop spans 13 amino acids. The germline gives CDR1 MNHEY, CDR2 SMNVEV (reference sequence). In DNA form, the CDR3 reads TGTGCCAGCAGTTTACAGGGAAACTATGGCTACACCTTC. It encodes CASSLQGNYGYTF.

The chain combines TRBV15 with TRBJ2-1; 7 bases map to TRBD2. The CDR3 loop spans 17 amino acids. Germline loops: CDR1 LNHNV, CDR2 YYDKDF (reference sequence). Trimming at V came to 1 base and at J to 9 bases, leaving 15 bases not matched to a gene. DNA for the CDR3: TGTGCCACCAGCAGAGTATCACTAGCGTATGCCAAAATTGAGCAGTTCTTC. Amino acid sequence: CATSRVSLAYAKIEQFF.

The chain links TRBV7-9 to TRBJ1-2; no definite D call. The V and J ends lost 1 base and 5 bases respectively, with 5 bases between them. The CDR3 extends over 12 amino acids. CDR1 and CDR2 from the germline V gene are SEHNR and FQNEAQ (reference sequence). The CDR3 region has the DNA TGTGCCAGCAGCTTAGTCTTTTATGGCTACACCTTC. Its translation is CASSLVFYGYTF. Full variable domain (remainder filled in from reference TRBV7-9 and TRBJ1-2): DTGVSQNPRHKITKRGQNVTFRCDPISEHNRLYWYRQTLGQGPEFLTYFQNEAQLEKSRLLSDRFSAERPKGSFSTLEIQRTEQGDSAMYLCASSLVFYGYTFGSGTRLTVV.

CDR3 sequence reads: CASSAIQGLAAYEQYF. The DNA for the CDR3 is TGTGCCAGCAGCGCAATACAGGGCCTAGCGGCCTACGAGCAGTACTTC. The chain uses TRBV11-2 and TRBJ2-7; D possibly corresponds to TRBD2 (7 bases). V lost 5 bases to trimming and J lost 2 bases, with 19 bases between them. Germline loops: CDR1 SGHAT, CDR2 FQNNGV. The CDR3 has 16 residues.

The V call is TRBV5-1, the J call TRBJ2-3; 12 nucleotides agree with TRBD2. CDR1 is SGHRS and CDR2 is YFSETQ in the germline V gene. The CDR3 is made up of 16 amino acids. V dropped 3 bases and J dropped 6; count of bases not matched to a gene: 8. CDR3 bases: TGCGCCAGCAGCTCCGCAGGACTAGCGGGACTGGATACGCAGTATTTT. Translating it yields CASSSAGLAGLDTQYF.

V and J are TRBV5-6 and TRBJ2-1, with TRBD1 identical over 8 bases. The CDR3 loop spans 15 amino acids. Germline V gene sequence: CDR1 SGHDT, CDR2 YYEEEE. The V gene end was trimmed by 0 bases and the J gene end by 5 bases; junction bases not matched to a gene: 4. DNA for the CDR3: TGTGCCAGCAGCTTGGGGGGACAGGTCGACAATGAGCAGTTCTTC. Translating gives CASSLGGQVDNEQFF.

The chain links TRBV29-1 to TRBJ1-1, with D hard to call. The germline CDR1 and CDR2 sequences are SQVTM and ANQGSEA. Deletions cut 1 base from V and 5 bases from J, with 11 bases between. This CDR3 is built from 13 residues. CDR3: CSVEGTRWTEAFF. CDR3 coding DNA: TGCAGCGTTGAAGGAACCAGATGGACTGAAGCTTTCTTT. The entire variable domain, with the rest obtained from reference TRBV29-1 and TRBJ1-1, is as follows: SAVISQKPSRDICQRGTSLTIQCQVDSQVTMMFWYRQQPGQSLTLIATANQGSEATYESGFVIDKFPISRPNLTFSTLTVSNMSPEDSSIYLCSVEGTRWTEAFFGQGTRLTVV.

This CDR3 is CASSQEQGTGANVLTF. In DNA form, the CDR3 reads TGCGCCAGCAGCCAAGAACAGGGGACCGGGGCCAACGTCCTGACTTTC. The V call is TRBV4-3, the J call TRBJ2-6; 7 nucleotides match TRBD1. In germline, CDR1 is LGHNA, CDR2 YSLEER. CDR3 length: 16 amino acids. J lost 4 bases, V lost 0 bases, and 3 bases had no gene match.

This chain links TRBV5-1 with TRBJ2-7; 7 bases match TRBD1. V shed 3 bases and J 0 bases; nucleotides not matched to a gene: 6. This CDR3 is built from 15 residues. CDR1 is SGHRS, CDR2 YFSETQ, per germline. The CDR3 sequence is CASSSTGVGSYEQYF. CDR3 DNA: TGCGCCAGCAGCTCTACAGGGGTGGGCTCCTACGAGCAGTACTTC. The full variable domain, completed using reference TRBV5-1 and TRBJ2-7, is KAGVTQTPRYLIKTRGQQVTLSCSPISGHRSVSWYQQTPGQGLQFLFEYFSETQRNKGNFPGRFSGRQFSNSRSEMNVSTLELGDSALYLCASSSTGVGSYEQYFGPGTRLTVT.

This chain uses TRBV19 with TRBJ1-2; 8 bases agree with TRBD1. The CDR3 runs 15 residues. With V trimmed by 6 bases and J by 2 bases, 8 bases remained unmatched. The V gene's germline CDR1 is LNHDA and CDR2 SQIVND (reference sequence). The DNA for the CDR3 is TGTGCCAGTAGCGTAGCGGCAGGGGGCAACTATGGCTACACCTTC. It yields the protein CASSVAAGGNYGYTF.

The chain is built from TRBV5-6 and TRBJ2-3; 14 bases line up with TRBD2. The CDR3 consists of 16 residues. Germline CDR1 reads SGHDT; CDR2 reads YYEEEE. Germline trimming cut 4 bases from V and 8 bases from J; bases unmatched to any gene: 9. CDR3 in DNA: TGTGCCAGCAGCGGGGGACTAGCGGGAGTGTGGGGTACGCAGTATTTT. This translates into CASSGGLAGVWGTQYF.

V and J are TRBV25-1 and TRBJ2-1, with D perhaps TRBD1 (5 bases). The V gene lost 1 base and the J gene lost 8 bases, with 12 bases spanning the gap. The CDR3 runs 14 residues. Germline CDR1 and CDR2: MGHDK and SYGVNS. CDR3 nucleotide sequence: TGTGCCAGCAGTGAATTTCAGGGATCGGATGAGCAGTTCTTC. It yields the protein CASSEFQGSDEQFF. The full variable domain, in which reference TRBV25-1 and TRBJ2-1 provide the parts outside the CDR3, is EADIYQTPRYLVIGTGKKITLECSQTMGHDKMYWYQQDPGMELHLIHYSYGVNSTEKGDLSSESTVSRIRTEHFPLTLESARPSHTSQYLCASSEFQGSDEQFFGPGTRLTVL.

The chain joins TRBV27 to TRBJ1-2; D is unresolved. CDR1 and CDR2 (germline): MNHEY, SMNVEV (reference sequence). The CDR3 spans 13 residues. V was pared by 0 bases and J by 9 bases, with 11 bases between. CDR3 protein: CASSLSSRERYTF. The CDR3 coding sequence is TGTGCCAGCAGTTTATCATCACGGGAACGCTACACCTTC.

The rearrangement uses TRBV2 and TRBJ1-5, with D uncertain. This CDR3 has 13 amino acids. CDR1 is SNHLY, CDR2 FYNNEI, per germline. The germline V and J ends were trimmed by 5 bases and 6 bases, with 11 bases remaining between them. CDR3 protein: CASSSGLGQPQHF. In nucleotides, the CDR3 is TGTGCCAGCAGTTCTGGGCTGGGTCAGCCCCAGCATTTT.

The rearrangement uses TRBV5-1 and TRBJ2-7; 8 positions agree with TRBD2. The germline gives CDR1 SGHRS, CDR2 YFSETQ. V dropped 0 bases and J dropped 1; count of bases not matched to a gene: 9. The CDR3 loop spans 17 amino acids. Written as DNA, the CDR3 is TGCGCCAGCAGCTTGGGGCTCGGGAGGGCCGTTTCCTACGAGCAGTACTTC. It codes for CASSLGLGRAVSYEQYF.

The V and J genes are TRBV19 and TRBJ2-3; maybe TRBD2 (5 bases). Germline V gene lookup returns CDR1 LNHDA and CDR2 SQIVND (reference sequence). This CDR3 region has 15 residues. Trimming stripped 3 bases from V and 5 bases from J, with 15 bases between. CDR3: CASSMSTGRGDTQYF. DNA of the CDR3: TGTGCCAGTAGTATGTCGACGGGCCGGGGAGATACGCAGTATTTT.

The V gene is TRBV9, the J gene TRBJ2-2; D remains ambiguous. Germline-derived CDR1 and CDR2 are SGDLS and YYNGEE. This CDR3 comprises 14 residues. Trimming stripped 5 bases from V and 4 bases from J, with 12 bases between. The CDR3 reads CASSATRVTGELFF. CDR3 DNA: TGTGCCAGCAGTGCAACCCGGGTCACCGGGGAGCTGTTTTTT. Variable domain in full (rest from reference TRBV9 and TRBJ2-2): DSGVTQTPKHLITATGQRVTLRCSPRSGDLSVYWYQQSLDQGLQFLIQYYNGEERAKGNILERFSAQQFPDLHSELNLSSLELGDSALYFCASSATRVTGELFFGEGSRLTVL.

The chain employs TRBV27 and TRBJ1-2; weak D call: TRBD1 (5 bases). The CDR3 has 13 amino acids. V was clipped by 2 bases and J by 8 bases, with 12 bases between them. From germline, CDR1 is MNHEY and CDR2 SMNVEV (reference sequence). The CDR3 loop is CASSLGAGHGYTF. The CDR3 DNA is TGTGCCAGCAGTTTAGGGGCAGGGCACGGCTACACCTTC.

This clone was seen only once. This chain uses TRBV11-1 with TRBJ2-3; TRBD1 is a possible D gene (5 bases). Germline values: CDR1 SGHAT, CDR2 FQDESV (reference sequence). This CDR3 is 14 amino acids long. V dropped 5 bases and J dropped 6 bases, with 15 bases sitting between them. The CDR3 loop is CASSRGIEMDTQYF. The CDR3 coding sequence is TGTGCCAGCAGCAGGGGAATCGAGATGGATACGCAGTATTTT.

This chain links TRBV5-8 with TRBJ2-7; D uncertain. CDR3 length: 13 residues. CDR1 SGHTS and CDR2 YDEGEE come from the germline V gene. V shed 2 bases and J shed 4 bases, with 10 bases lying between them. CDR3 region: CASSLVTEYEQYF. DNA for the CDR3: TGTGCCAGCAGCTTAGTTACAGAGTACGAGCAGTACTTC.

The chain has TRBV9 and TRBJ2-1; D uncertain. Trimming took off 3 bases at V and 4 bases at J, with 8 bases between the two ends. This CDR3 contains 13 residues. Per germline, CDR1 SGDLS and CDR2 YYNGEE. CDR3 amino acids: CASSDGSYNEQFF. The CDR3 region has the DNA TGTGCCAGCAGCGACGGGTCATACAATGAGCAGTTCTTC.

For the CDR3, the DNA is TGTGCCAGCACCCCGAACCGGGACAGCGCGAACACCGGGGAGCTGTTTTTT. This sequence encodes CASTPNRDSANTGELFF. The chain joins TRBV11-2 to TRBJ2-2; 7 nucleotides agree with TRBD1. From germline, CDR1 is SGHAT and CDR2 FQNNGV. There are 17 residues in the CDR3. The V gene end was trimmed by 7 bases and the J gene end by 0 bases; junction bases not matched to a gene: 11.

This chain connects TRBV6-1 to TRBJ1-4; 7 nucleotides line up with TRBD1. This CDR3 comprises 16 residues. The J segment lost 7 bases and the V segment lost 3 bases, leaving 11 bases of the junction unmatched. The germline V gene encodes CDR1 MNHNS and CDR2 SASEGT. This CDR3 reads CASSEDAGTASEKLFF. CDR3 bases: TGTGCCAGCAGTGAGGACGCCGGGACAGCAAGTGAAAAACTGTTTTTT.

J is TRBJ2-1 and V is TRBV5-1; 7 bases map to TRBD2. The trim removed 1 base at V and 0 bases at J, leaving 10 bases unmatched. This CDR3 spans 18 amino acids. The germline V gene encodes CDR1 SGHRS and CDR2 YFSETQ. This CDR3 reads CASSLRGVAGGSYNEQFF. The CDR3 nucleotides are TGCGCCAGCAGCTTGAGAGGGGTAGCGGGTGGCTCCTACAATGAGCAGTTCTTC.